The 9 T cell receptor beta chains listed next were all sequenced from one sample in a study of a mutant IDH1 vaccine in newly diagnosed glioma. Their cognate antigens are unknown. Time point denoted: week 5, during vaccination. What each vaccine dose contained was 300 ug of mutant IDH1 20-mer peptide, accompanied by topical imiquimod. Produced via immunoSEQ multiplex PCR; TCRdb's table is partial and in-frame only. The sample consists of roughly 40,000 clones, roughly 90% of them appearing once. The sequences come from PBMCs, collected from a glioma patient whose treatment included an IDH1 peptide vaccine. The receptors were sampled from a man aged 50 to 60 with glioma.

This sequence joins TRBV2 and TRBJ1-1; 10 bases agree with TRBD1. Trimming took 2 bases from V and 1 from J; bases not matched to a gene: 4. Germline V lookup: CDR1 SNHLY, CDR2 FYNNEI. There are 16 residues in the CDR3. The CDR3 reads CASSERDRGWNTEAFF. In DNA form, the CDR3 reads TGTGCCAGCAGTGAACGGGACAGGGGATGGAACACTGAAGCTTTCTTT.

This chain connects TRBV10-1 to TRBJ1-4; tentatively, D is TRBD1 (5 bases). Trimming removed 4 bases from V and 3 bases from J, with 12 bases in between. Germline V gene lookup returns CDR1 WNHNN and CDR2 SYGVQD (reference sequence). The CDR3 length is 15 residues. The CDR3, as DNA: TGCGCCAGCAGTGCGGGGACGGGACCTAATGAAAAACTGTTTTTT. It yields the protein CASSAGTGPNEKLFF.

The J gene is TRBJ1-4, the V gene TRBV4-1, with TRBD1 matching 8 bases. Germline V gives CDR1 MGHRA, CDR2 YSYEKL. V gave up 3 bases and J gave up 14 bases; unmatched junction bases: 23. This CDR3 is built from 18 residues. CDR3 region: CASSQQLLSDRARLRLFF. DNA for the CDR3: TGCGCCAGCAGCCAGCAATTATTGTCGGACAGGGCTCGACTTCGGCTGTTTTTT.

The CDR3 loop reads CASSKPGQSNYGYTF. The CDR3 DNA is TGTGCCAGCAGCAAACCGGGACAAAGCAACTATGGCTACACCTTC. The V and J genes are TRBV6-5 and TRBJ1-2, with TRBD1 as a possible D gene (6 bases). The CDR3 totals 15 residues. Looked up from germline, CDR1 is MNHEY and CDR2 is SVGAGI. Between the trimmed V and J ends, which lost 6 bases and 2 bases, there was a span of 16 bases.

V gene TRBV30 combines with J gene TRBJ2-1; 7 bases align to TRBD2. There are 12 residues in the CDR3. Germline lookup yields CDR1 GTSNPN and CDR2 SVGIG (reference sequence). J was trimmed by 16 bases and V by 3 bases; bases with no gene match: 12. CDR3: CAWRPVGGRHFF. In nucleotides, the CDR3 is TGTGCCTGGAGGCCGGTCGGCGGGAGACATTTCTTC.

This clone was counted once. The chain joins TRBV5-4 to TRBJ2-7, with 7 bases matching TRBD2. Looked up from germline, CDR1 is SGHNT and CDR2 is YYREEE (reference sequence). The V segment lost 3 bases and the J segment 5 bases; nucleotides outside the gene matches: 8. This CDR3 contains 14 residues. The CDR3 DNA follows: TGTGCCAGCAGCTCCTCCGGGACTACAAACGAGCAGTACTTC. The encoded protein is CASSSSGTTNEQYF.

The chain couples TRBV19 to TRBJ1-4; D not certain. The CDR3 covers 14 residues. The V and J ends lost 5 bases and 8 bases respectively, with 15 bases between them. Germline V CDR1 and CDR2: LNHDA, SQIVND (reference sequence). CDR3 sequence: CASSHQTLREKLFF. CDR3 DNA: TGTGCCAGTAGTCACCAGACCTTGAGAGAAAAACTGTTTTTT.

The chain couples TRBV7-9 to TRBJ2-2; D might be TRBD1 or TRBD2, each matching 5 bases. Trimming shortened V by 7 bases and J by 4 bases, and 16 bases separated the two germline ends. This CDR3 has 15 amino acids. Germline loops: CDR1 SEHNR, CDR2 FQNEAQ (reference sequence). CDR3 amino acids: CASTTKRGGTGELFF. CDR3 coding DNA: TGTGCCAGCACCACCAAGAGGGGCGGCACCGGGGAGCTGTTTTTT.

The chain links TRBV27 to TRBJ2-1; the D gene is possibly TRBD1 (5 bases). There are 13 residues in the CDR3. Germline V CDR1 and CDR2: MNHEY, SMNVEV (reference sequence). With 5 bases removed from V and 5 bases from J, the gap between germline ends came to 10 bases. CDR3 amino acids: CASSMTVNNEQFF. The CDR3 DNA is TGTGCCAGCAGTATGACAGTTAACAATGAGCAGTTCTTC.